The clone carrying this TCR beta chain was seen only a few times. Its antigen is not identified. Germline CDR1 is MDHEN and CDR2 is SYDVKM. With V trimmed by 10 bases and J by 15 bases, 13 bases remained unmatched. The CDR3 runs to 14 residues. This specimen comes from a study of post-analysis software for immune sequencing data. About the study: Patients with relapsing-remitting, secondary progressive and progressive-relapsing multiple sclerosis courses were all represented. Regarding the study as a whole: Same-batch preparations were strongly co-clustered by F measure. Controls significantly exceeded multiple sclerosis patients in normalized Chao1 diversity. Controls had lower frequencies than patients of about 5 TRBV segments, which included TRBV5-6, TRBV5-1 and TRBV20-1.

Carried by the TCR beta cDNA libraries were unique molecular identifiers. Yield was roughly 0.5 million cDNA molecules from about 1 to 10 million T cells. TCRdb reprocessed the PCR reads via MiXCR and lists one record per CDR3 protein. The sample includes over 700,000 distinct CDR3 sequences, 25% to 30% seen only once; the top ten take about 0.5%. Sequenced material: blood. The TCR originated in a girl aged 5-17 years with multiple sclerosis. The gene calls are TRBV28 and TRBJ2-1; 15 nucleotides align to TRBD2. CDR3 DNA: TGTGCCACCGGGGGGACTAGCGGGAGGCCTACCCCGTTCTTC. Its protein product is CATGGTSGRPTPFF.